These 18 T cell receptor beta chains were all obtained from the same sample, sequenced in a study of monozygotic twins with inflammatory bowel disease. TCRdb reprocessed the 5' RACE reads and keeps a single row for each CDR3 protein, giving no DNA. The sample is made up of over 110,000 distinct CDR3 sequences, and the top ten hold 2.4% of it. Sequenced: blood. All receptors derive from a human donor with ulcerative colitis or Crohn's disease, or a healthy co-twin of an affected twin (not recorded which).

J is TRBJ1-4 and V is TRBV7-2; TCRdb lists TRBD1, though no DNA is available to test this call. The CDR3 spans 14 residues. The germline CDR1 and CDR2 sequences are SGHTA and FQGNSA. The CDR3 here is CASSAHRGNEKLFF.

This chain connects TRBV12-3 or TRBV12-4 to TRBJ2-7. The CDR3 length is 13 residues. The CDR3 loop is CASRTPSSYEQYF.

The J gene is TRBJ2-7, the V gene TRBV7-2; there is no DNA to check the TCRdb D call of TRBD2. The CDR3 consists of 14 residues. CDR1 and CDR2 (germline): SGHTA, FQGNSA. The CDR3 loop is CASSLTGGFYEQYF.

V usage is TRBV18 and J usage is TRBJ2-1; TCRdb returns TRBD1, unconfirmable since there is no DNA. The germline CDR1 and CDR2 sequences are KGHSH and LQKENI. This CDR3 is 14 amino acids long. CDR3 loop: CASSPGQLDNEQFF. The whole variable domain, filled in from reference TRBV18 and TRBJ2-1, reads NAGVMQNPRHLVRRRGQEARLRCSPMKGHSHVYWYRQLPEEGLKFMVYLQKENIIDESGMPKERFSAEFPKEGPSILRIQQVVRGDSAAYFCASSPGQLDNEQFFGPGTRLTVL.

The chain links TRBV7-2 to TRBJ2-1. CDR1 and CDR2 (germline): SGHTA, FQGNSA. The CDR3 has 15 amino acids. CDR3 residues: CASSLAPTTLNEQFF.

V usage is TRBV6-2 or TRBV6-3 and J usage is TRBJ1-5; TCRdb returns TRBD1, unconfirmable since there is no DNA. Germline-derived CDR1 and CDR2 are MNHEY and SVGEGT. The CDR3 sequence is 17 residues long. The CDR3 loop reads CASSAFWTDGINQPQHF.

The V gene is TRBV5-6, the J gene TRBJ1-1. The CDR3 consists of 14 residues. Germline V gene data show CDR1 as SGHDT and CDR2 as YYEEEE. The CDR3 protein is CASSWDVGNTEAFF. The whole variable domain, remainder taken from reference TRBV5-6 and TRBJ1-1, is DAGVTQSPTHLIKTRGQQVTLRCSPKSGHDTVSWYQQALGQGPQFIFQYYEEEERQRGNFPDRFSGHQFPNYSSELNVNALLLGDSALYLCASSWDVGNTEAFFGQGTRLTVV.

The chain links TRBV7-2 to TRBJ1-2; as DNA is missing, the TRBD1 call by TCRdb cannot be tested. CDR1 and CDR2 from the germline V gene are SGHTA and FQGNSA. The CDR3 is 13 amino acids. The CDR3 is CASSLAQDYGYTF.

This rearrangement joins TRBV29-1 to TRBJ2-2; TCRdb's D gene call, TRBD1, goes unchecked for lack of DNA. Germline CDR1 and CDR2: SQVTM and ANQGSEA. The CDR3 is made up of 14 amino acids. CDR3 in amino acids: CSVEDYDRAGELFF.

The rearrangement uses TRBV6-1 and TRBJ1-2; absent DNA, TCRdb's TRBD1 call cannot be checked. The CDR3 spans 16 residues. CDR1 is MNHNS, CDR2 SASEGT, per germline. The CDR3 is CASSDPTRGRNYGYTF.

This chain links TRBV7-2 with TRBJ2-1; absent DNA, TCRdb's TRBD1 call cannot be checked. Germline V gene sequence: CDR1 SGHTA, CDR2 FQGNSA. The CDR3 spans 17 residues. This CDR3 reads CASSSRQSSSSYNEQFF. The full variable domain, rest sourced from reference TRBV7-2 and TRBJ2-1, is GAGVSQSPSNKVTEKGKDVELRCDPISGHTALYWYRQSLGQGLEFLIYFQGNSAPDKSGLPSDRFSAERTGGSVSTLTIQRTQQEDSAVYLCASSSRQSSSSYNEQFFGPGTRLTVL.

V is TRBV20-1 and J is TRBJ1-2. CDR1 is DFQATT, CDR2 SNEGSKA, per germline (reference sequence). CDR3 length: 14 residues. The CDR3 loop reads CSARRGLDNYGYTF.

This chain links TRBV7-6 with TRBJ2-2; lacking DNA, the TRBD1 call made by TCRdb goes unchecked. Germline V CDR1 and CDR2: SGHVS, FNYEAQ. The CDR3 runs 23 residues. The CDR3 sequence is CASSLSPSLSTGQLDTNTGELFF.

V usage is TRBV30 and J usage is TRBJ2-1; TCRdb lists TRBD2, though no DNA is available to test this call. The germline gives CDR1 GTSNPN, CDR2 SVGIG (reference sequence). The CDR3 has 18 amino acids. The CDR3 is CAWSGGGLAGGHYNEQFF.

The chain has TRBV5-1 and TRBJ2-7; TCRdb's assignment of TRBD2 cannot be checked, as there is no DNA. The CDR3 is 16 amino acids. Germline V gene sequence: CDR1 SGHRS, CDR2 YFSETQ. The CDR3: CASLRRTSGGSYEQYF.

The chain links TRBV20-1 to TRBJ1-5; TCRdb picks TRBD1, but there is no DNA to check that call. CDR1 is DFQATT, CDR2 SNEGSKA, per germline (reference sequence). This CDR3 is built from 16 residues. CDR3 protein: CSLPQIQGAVDQPQHF.

V and J are TRBV9 and TRBJ2-7; no DNA is available, so the TRBD2 call from TCRdb remains unchecked. There are 15 residues in the CDR3. The germline V gene has CDR1 SGDLS and CDR2 YYNGEE. The CDR3 spells CASSVGLDFSYEQYF.

The chain carries TRBV20-1 and TRBJ1-5; TCRdb's D gene call, TRBD1, goes unchecked for lack of DNA. CDR3 size: 15 residues. The germline gives CDR1 DFQATT, CDR2 SNEGSKA (reference sequence). CDR3 in amino acids: CSARLTGSALWTQHF.